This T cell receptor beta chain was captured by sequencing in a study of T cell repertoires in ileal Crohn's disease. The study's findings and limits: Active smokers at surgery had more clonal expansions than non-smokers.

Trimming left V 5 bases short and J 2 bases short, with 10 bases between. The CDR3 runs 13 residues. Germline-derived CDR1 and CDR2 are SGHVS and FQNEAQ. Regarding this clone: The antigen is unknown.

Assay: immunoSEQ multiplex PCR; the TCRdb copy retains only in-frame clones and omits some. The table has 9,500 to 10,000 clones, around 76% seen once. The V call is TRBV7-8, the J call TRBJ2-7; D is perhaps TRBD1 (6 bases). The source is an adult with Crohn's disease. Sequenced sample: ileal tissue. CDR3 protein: CASSPGQTYEQYF. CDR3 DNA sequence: TGTGCCAGCAGCCCTGGACAGACCTACGAGCAGTACTTC.